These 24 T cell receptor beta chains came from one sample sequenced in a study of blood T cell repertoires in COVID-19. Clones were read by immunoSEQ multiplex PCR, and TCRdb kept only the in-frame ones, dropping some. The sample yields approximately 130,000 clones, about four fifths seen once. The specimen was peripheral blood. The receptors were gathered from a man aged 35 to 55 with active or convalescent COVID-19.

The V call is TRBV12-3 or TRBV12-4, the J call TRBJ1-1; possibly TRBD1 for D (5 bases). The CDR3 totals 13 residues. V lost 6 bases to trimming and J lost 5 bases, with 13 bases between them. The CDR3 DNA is TGTGCCAGCAGGCCCACAGGAGGGACTGAAGCTTTCTTT. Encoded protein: CASRPTGGTEAFF.

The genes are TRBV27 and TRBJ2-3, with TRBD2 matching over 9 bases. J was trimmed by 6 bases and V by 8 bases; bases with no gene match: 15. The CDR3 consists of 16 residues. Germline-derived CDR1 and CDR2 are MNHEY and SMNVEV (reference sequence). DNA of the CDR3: TGTGCCAGCGGCCAAGTTGGGCGGGGGGGGTCGGATACGCAGTATTTT. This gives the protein CASGQVGRGGSDTQYF.

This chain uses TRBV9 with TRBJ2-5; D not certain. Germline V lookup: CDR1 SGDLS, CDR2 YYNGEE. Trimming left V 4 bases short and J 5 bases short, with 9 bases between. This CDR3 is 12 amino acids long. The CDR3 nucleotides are TGTGCCAGCAGCATAAATGAGGAGACCCAGTACTTC. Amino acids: CASSINEETQYF.

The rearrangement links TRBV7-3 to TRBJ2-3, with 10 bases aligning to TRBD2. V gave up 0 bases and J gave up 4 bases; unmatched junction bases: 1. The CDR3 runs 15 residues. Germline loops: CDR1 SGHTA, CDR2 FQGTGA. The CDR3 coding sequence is TGTGCCAGCAGCTTAACAAGCGGGGGGGCAGATACGCAGTATTTT. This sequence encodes CASSLTSGGADTQYF. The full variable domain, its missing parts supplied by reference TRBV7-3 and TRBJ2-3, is GAGVSQTPSNKVTEKGKYVELRCDPISGHTALYWYRQSLGQGPEFLIYFQGTGAADDSGLPNDRFFAVRPEGSVSTLKIQRTERGDSAVYLCASSLTSGGADTQYFGPGTRLTVL.

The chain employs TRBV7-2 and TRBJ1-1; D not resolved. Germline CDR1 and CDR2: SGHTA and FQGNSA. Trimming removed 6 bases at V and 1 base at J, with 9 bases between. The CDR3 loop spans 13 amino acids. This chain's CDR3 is CASRAHRNTEAFF. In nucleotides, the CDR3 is TGTGCCAGCAGAGCACACAGGAACACTGAAGCTTTCTTT. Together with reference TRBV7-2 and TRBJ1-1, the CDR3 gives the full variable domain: GAGVSQSPSNKVTEKGKDVELRCDPISGHTALYWYRQSLGQGLEFLIYFQGNSAPDKSGLPSDRFSAERTGGSVSTLTIQRTQQEDSAVYLCASRAHRNTEAFFGQGTRLTVV.

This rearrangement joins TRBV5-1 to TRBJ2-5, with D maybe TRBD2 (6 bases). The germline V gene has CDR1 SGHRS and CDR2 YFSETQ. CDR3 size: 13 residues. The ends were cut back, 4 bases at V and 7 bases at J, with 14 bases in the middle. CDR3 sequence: CASSRDSLGTQYF. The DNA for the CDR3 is TGCGCCAGCAGCCGGGACTCGTTGGGGACCCAGTACTTC.

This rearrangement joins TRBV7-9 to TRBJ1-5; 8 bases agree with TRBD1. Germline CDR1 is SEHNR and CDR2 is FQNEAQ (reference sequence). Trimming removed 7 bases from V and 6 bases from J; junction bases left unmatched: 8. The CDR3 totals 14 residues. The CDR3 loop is CASNADRAAQPQHF. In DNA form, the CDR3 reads TGTGCCAGCAACGCGGACAGGGCGGCTCAGCCCCAGCATTTT.

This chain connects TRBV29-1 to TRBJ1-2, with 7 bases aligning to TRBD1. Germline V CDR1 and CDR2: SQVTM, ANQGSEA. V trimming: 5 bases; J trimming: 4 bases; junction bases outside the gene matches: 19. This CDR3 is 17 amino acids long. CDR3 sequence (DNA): TGCAGCGTTAACCCACAAGGGGTCGACAGGGCTACCTATGGCTACACCTTC. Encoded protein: CSVNPQGVDRATYGYTF.

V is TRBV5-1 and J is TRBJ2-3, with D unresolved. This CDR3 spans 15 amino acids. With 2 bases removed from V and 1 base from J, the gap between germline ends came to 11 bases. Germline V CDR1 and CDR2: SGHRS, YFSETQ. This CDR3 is CASSLQITGTDTQYF. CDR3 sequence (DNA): TGCGCCAGCAGCTTACAGATCACTGGCACAGATACGCAGTATTTT.

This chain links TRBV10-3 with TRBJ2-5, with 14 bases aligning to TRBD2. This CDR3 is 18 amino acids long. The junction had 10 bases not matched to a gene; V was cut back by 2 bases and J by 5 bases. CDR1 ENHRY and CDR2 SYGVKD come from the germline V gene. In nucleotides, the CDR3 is TGTGCCATCAGTGAGGGACTAGCGGGGGGCCTTTCCAGGGAGACCCAGTACTTC. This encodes CAISEGLAGGLSRETQYF.

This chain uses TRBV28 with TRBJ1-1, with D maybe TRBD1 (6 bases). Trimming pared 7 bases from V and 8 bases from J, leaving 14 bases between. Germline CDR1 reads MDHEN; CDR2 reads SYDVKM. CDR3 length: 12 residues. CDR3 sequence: CASTLGTGEAFF. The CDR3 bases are TGTGCCAGCACCCTAGGTACAGGGGAAGCTTTCTTT.

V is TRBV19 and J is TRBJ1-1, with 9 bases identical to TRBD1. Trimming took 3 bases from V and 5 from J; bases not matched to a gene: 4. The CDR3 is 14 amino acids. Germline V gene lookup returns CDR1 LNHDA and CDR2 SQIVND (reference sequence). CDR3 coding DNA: TGTGCCAGTAGTATCGGGACAGGGAAAACTGAAGCTTTCTTT. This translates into CASSIGTGKTEAFF.

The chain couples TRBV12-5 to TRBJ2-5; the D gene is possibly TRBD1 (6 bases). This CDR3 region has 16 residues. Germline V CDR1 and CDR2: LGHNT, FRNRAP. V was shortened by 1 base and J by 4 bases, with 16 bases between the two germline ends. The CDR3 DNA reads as TGTGCTAGTGGTTTGGCCGATACAGGGACCTCAGAGACCCAGTACTTC. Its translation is CASGLADTGTSETQYF. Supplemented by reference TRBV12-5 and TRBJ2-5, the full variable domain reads DARVTQTPRHKVTEMGQEVTMRCQPILGHNTVFWYRQTMMQGLELLAYFRNRAPLDDSGMPKDRFSAEMPDATLATLKIQPSEPRDSAVYFCASGLADTGTSETQYFGPGTRLLVL.

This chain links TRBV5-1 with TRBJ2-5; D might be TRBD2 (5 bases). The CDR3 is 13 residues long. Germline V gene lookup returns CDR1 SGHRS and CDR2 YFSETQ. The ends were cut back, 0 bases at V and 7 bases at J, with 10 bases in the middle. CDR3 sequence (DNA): TGCGCCAGCAGCTTGGTCGAGGGTGGGACCCAGTACTTC. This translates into CASSLVEGGTQYF.

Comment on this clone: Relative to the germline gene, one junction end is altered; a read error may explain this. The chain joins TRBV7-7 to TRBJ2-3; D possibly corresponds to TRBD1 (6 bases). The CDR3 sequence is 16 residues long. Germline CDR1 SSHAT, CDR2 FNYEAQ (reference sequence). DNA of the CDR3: TGTGCTAGCAGCTTATCCTTTGGGACACTCGCTGATACGCAGTATTTT. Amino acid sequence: CASSLSFGTLADTQYF.

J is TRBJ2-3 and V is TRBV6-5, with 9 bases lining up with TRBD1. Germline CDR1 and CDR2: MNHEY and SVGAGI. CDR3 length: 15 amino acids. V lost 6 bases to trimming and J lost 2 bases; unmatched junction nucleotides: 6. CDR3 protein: CASRLGQGNTDTQYF. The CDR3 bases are TGTGCCAGCAGACTAGGACAGGGGAACACAGATACGCAGTATTTT.

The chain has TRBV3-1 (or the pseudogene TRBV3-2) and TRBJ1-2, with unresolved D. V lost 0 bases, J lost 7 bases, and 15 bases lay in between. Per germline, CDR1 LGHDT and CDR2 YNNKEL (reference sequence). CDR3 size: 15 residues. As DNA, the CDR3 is TGTGCCAGCAGCCAAGAGAGCGTTCCGCCGGGTGGCTACACCTTC. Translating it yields CASSQESVPPGGYTF.

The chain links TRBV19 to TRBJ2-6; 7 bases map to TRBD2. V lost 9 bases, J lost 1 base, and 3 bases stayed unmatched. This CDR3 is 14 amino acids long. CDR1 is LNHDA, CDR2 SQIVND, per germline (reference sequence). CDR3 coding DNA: TGTGCCAGCGGGGGAGGGTCTGGGGCCAACGTCCTGACTTTC. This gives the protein CASGGGSGANVLTF.

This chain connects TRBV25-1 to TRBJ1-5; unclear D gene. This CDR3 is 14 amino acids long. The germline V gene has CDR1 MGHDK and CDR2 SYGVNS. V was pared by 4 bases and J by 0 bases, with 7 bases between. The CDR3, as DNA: TGTGCCAGCAGTGCCTTATATAGCAATCAGCCCCAGCATTTT. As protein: CASSALYSNQPQHF.

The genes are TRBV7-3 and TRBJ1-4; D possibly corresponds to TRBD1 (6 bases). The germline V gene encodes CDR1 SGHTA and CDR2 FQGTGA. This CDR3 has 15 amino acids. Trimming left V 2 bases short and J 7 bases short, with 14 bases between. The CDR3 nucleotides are TGTGCCAGCAGCTTATCGGGGGGCCGAGGTGAAAAACTGTTTTTT. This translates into CASSLSGGRGEKLFF.

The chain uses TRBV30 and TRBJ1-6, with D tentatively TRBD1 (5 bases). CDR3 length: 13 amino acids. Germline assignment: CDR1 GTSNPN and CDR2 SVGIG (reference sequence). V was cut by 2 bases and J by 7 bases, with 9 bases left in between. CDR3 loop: CAWSPTENSPLHF. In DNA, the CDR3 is TGTGCCTGGAGTCCGACAGAAAATTCACCCCTCCACTTT.

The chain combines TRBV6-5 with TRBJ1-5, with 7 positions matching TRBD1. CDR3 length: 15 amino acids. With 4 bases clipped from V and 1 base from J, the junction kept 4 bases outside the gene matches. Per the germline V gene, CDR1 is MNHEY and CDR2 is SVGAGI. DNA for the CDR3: TGTGCCAGCAGTTCCGACAGGGCGAGCAATCAGCCCCAGCATTTT. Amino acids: CASSSDRASNQPQHF.

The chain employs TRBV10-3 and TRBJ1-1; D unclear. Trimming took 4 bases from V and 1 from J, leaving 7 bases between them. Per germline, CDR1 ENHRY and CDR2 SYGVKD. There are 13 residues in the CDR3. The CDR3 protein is CAISVQENTEAFF. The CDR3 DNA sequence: TGTGCCATCAGTGTTCAGGAGAACACTGAAGCTTTCTTT.

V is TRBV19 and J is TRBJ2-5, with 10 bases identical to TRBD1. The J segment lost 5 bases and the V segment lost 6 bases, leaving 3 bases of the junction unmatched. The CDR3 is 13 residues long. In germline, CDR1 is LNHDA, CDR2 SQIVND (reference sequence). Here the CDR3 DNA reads TGTGCCAGTAGCCAGGACAGGGGGGAGACCCAGTACTTC. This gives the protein CASSQDRGETQYF.